This TCR beta chain was observed in a study of blood T cells in healthy people across ages. Trimming removed 3 bases at V and 0 bases at J, with 15 bases between. This CDR3 spans 16 amino acids. In germline, CDR1 is SGHRS, CDR2 YFSETQ. It was with a sample-barcoded 5' primer and a J-beta primer mix that a second PCR of roughly 6 to 11 cycles was run. TCRdb re-derived calls from the 5' RACE reads in MiXCR, one entry per CDR3 protein. Of hundreds of thousands of distinct CDR3 sequences listed, approximately 21% are singletons. The TCR comes from a man aged 65 to 79 in good health. The sample taken for sequencing was blood. The V call is TRBV5-1, the J call TRBJ2-5; perhaps TRBD1 as D (7 bases). This CDR3 is CASSSRGALNQETQYF. The CDR3 DNA follows: TGCGCCAGCAGCTCCAGGGGGGCCCTAAACCAAGAGACCCAGTACTTC.